Each of the 8 T cell receptor beta chains below was sequenced from the same sample in a study of OX40 agonist ivuxolimab in advanced cancers. Profiled with immunoSEQ multiplex PCR; TCRdb holds only in-frame clones, not every one. Of approximately 76,000 clones listed, 92% are singletons. The specimen was CD4+ or CD8+ T cells sorted from blood, collected in a trial of the OX40 agonist ivuxolimab. The receptors stem from an adult with an advanced solid tumor such as melanoma, head and neck, liver or kidney cancer.

This clone was seen once. J is TRBJ2-3 and V is TRBV5-6, with 8 bases that match TRBD1. The CDR3 totals 14 residues. CDR1 and CDR2 (germline): SGHDT, YYEEEE. V dropped 3 bases and J dropped 2; count of bases not matched to a gene: 2. The CDR3 DNA reads TGTGCCAGCAGCTCACAGGGGGTCACAGATACGCAGTATTTT. As protein: CASSSQGVTDTQYF.

V gene TRBV7-6 combines with J gene TRBJ1-4; no clear D. V was clipped by 5 bases and J by 2 bases, with 9 bases between them. The germline CDR1 and CDR2 sequences are SGHVS and FNYEAQ. The CDR3 totals 14 residues. Here the CDR3 DNA reads TGTGCCAGCAGCCTCTGGTCGACTAATGAAAAACTGTTTTTT. It codes for CASSLWSTNEKLFF.

The chain employs TRBV10-3 and TRBJ2-2; D is undetermined. Germline V CDR1 and CDR2: ENHRY, SYGVKD. The CDR3 runs to 12 residues. V lost 2 bases and J 6 bases, leaving 4 bases between the germline ends. Written as DNA, the CDR3 is TGTGCCATCAGTGAGGTAGCCGGGGAGCTGTTTTTT. Translated, it gives CAISEVAGELFF.

The V and J genes are TRBV5-1 and TRBJ1-1; D unclear. From germline, CDR1 is SGHRS and CDR2 YFSETQ. V lost 0 bases and J 1 base, leaving 7 bases between the germline ends. The CDR3 sequence is 14 residues long. CDR3 protein: CASSLEAENTEAFF. The CDR3 nucleotides read TGCGCCAGCAGCTTGGAGGCAGAGAACACTGAAGCTTTCTTT. The full variable domain, rest sourced from reference TRBV5-1 and TRBJ1-1, is KAGVTQTPRYLIKTRGQQVTLSCSPISGHRSVSWYQQTPGQGLQFLFEYFSETQRNKGNFPGRFSGRQFSNSRSEMNVSTLELGDSALYLCASSLEAENTEAFFGQGTRLTVV.

V usage is TRBV7-9 and J usage is TRBJ1-1; 9 bases align to TRBD1. The CDR3 covers 14 residues. V dropped 5 bases and J dropped 5; count of bases not matched to a gene: 6. Germline loops: CDR1 SEHNR, CDR2 FQNEAQ (reference sequence). The CDR3, as DNA: TGTGCCAGCAGCCAAGTGACAGGGGGAACTGAAGCTTTCTTT. Protein: CASSQVTGGTEAFF.

The chain joins TRBV9 to TRBJ2-3, with 14 bases fitting TRBD2. J lost 4 bases, V lost 4 bases, and 5 bases had no gene match. CDR1 SGDLS and CDR2 YYNGEE come from the germline V gene. There are 16 residues in the CDR3. The CDR3 coding sequence is TGTGCCAGCAGCCACGAGACTAGCGGGGGGGCAGATACGCAGTATTTT. Translating gives CASSHETSGGADTQYF.

This chain uses TRBV7-9 with TRBJ2-7, with TRBD1 matching 10 bases. The CDR3 contains 15 residues. V gave up 5 bases and J gave up 2 bases; unmatched junction bases: 6. In germline, CDR1 is SEHNR, CDR2 FQNEAQ (reference sequence). The CDR3 DNA is TGTGCCAGCAGCCCCCGGGACAGGGGACCCTACGAGCAGTACTTC. Translating it yields CASSPRDRGPYEQYF.

The V and J genes are TRBV5-6 and TRBJ2-7; no clear D. V lost 0 bases and J 0 bases, leaving 7 bases between the germline ends. The germline V gene has CDR1 SGHDT and CDR2 YYEEEE. This CDR3 contains 14 residues. This CDR3 reads CASSLGWVSYEQYF. CDR3 sequence (DNA): TGTGCCAGCAGCTTGGGATGGGTCTCCTACGAGCAGTACTTC.